The rows below give T cell receptor beta chains drawn from one sample of a study of Ad26.COV2.S vaccination and SARS-CoV-2 variants. Sequenced by immunoSEQ multiplex PCR; TCRdb stores in-frame clones only, minus some. The sample consists of hundreds of thousands of clones, roughly 87% of them appearing once. This sample comprised peripheral blood, obtained in a trial of Ad26.COV2.S vaccine versus placebo. The receptors shown here come from a person aged 18-60 years who received the Ad26.COV2.S COVID-19 vaccine or a placebo. Each CDR3 is given with its conserved first and last residue. D genes are given only for firm matches. Clone size, where shown, is once, few, many, or a class for clones that have expanded.

j_gene: TRBJ2-7; v_gene: TRBV7-8; d_gene: -; abundance: -; CDR3aa: CASSSRDVNYEQYF; CDR3nt: TGTGCCAGCAGCTCCCGGGACGTGAACTACGAGCAGTACTTC
j_gene: TRBJ1-1; v_gene: TRBV7-8; d_gene: -; abundance: once; CDR3aa: CASNLVAGRATEAFF; CDR3nt: TGTGCCAGCAACTTAGTGGCTGGCAGGGCAACTGAAGCTTTCTTT
j_gene: TRBJ2-5; v_gene: TRBV5-1; d_gene: TRBD2; abundance: -; CDR3aa: CASSLSSGGAGETQYF; CDR3nt: TGCGCCAGCAGCTTGTCAAGCGGGGGGGCCGGGGAGACCCAGTACTTC
j_gene: TRBJ1-4; v_gene: TRBV6-5; d_gene: -; abundance: -; CDR3aa: CASSGTGNEKLFF; CDR3nt: TGTGCCAGCAGCGGGACCGGCAATGAAAAACTGTTTTTT
j_gene: TRBJ1-6; v_gene: TRBV19; d_gene: -; abundance: -; CDR3aa: CASRTDFWSPLHF; CDR3nt: TGTGCCAGCAGGACAGACTTTTGGTCACCCCTCCACTTT
j_gene: TRBJ2-7; v_gene: TRBV7-9; d_gene: -; abundance: -; CDR3aa: CASSLGGAFNEQYF; CDR3nt: TGTGCCAGCAGCTTAGGGGGGGCTTTCAACGAGCAGTACTTC
j_gene: TRBJ2-4; v_gene: TRBV11-1; d_gene: -; abundance: -; CDR3aa: CASSSGAKNIQYF; CDR3nt: TGTGCCAGCAGCTCTGGAGCCAAAAACATTCAGTACTTC
j_gene: TRBJ1-1; v_gene: TRBV5-5; d_gene: -; abundance: -; CDR3aa: CASSRQYTEAFF; CDR3nt: TGTGCCAGCAGCCGACAGTACACTGAAGCTTTCTTT
j_gene: TRBJ2-3; v_gene: TRBV19; d_gene: -; abundance: -; CDR3aa: CASSGGKGDTQYF; CDR3nt: TGTGCCAGTAGTGGGGGGAAGGGAGATACGCAGTATTTT
j_gene: TRBJ2-3; v_gene: TRBV7-3; d_gene: TRBD1; abundance: -; CDR3aa: CASSLEGAKRQYF; CDR3nt: TGTGCCAGCAGCTTAGAGGGGGCGAAACGGCAGTATTTT
j_gene: TRBJ1-6; v_gene: TRBV5-1; d_gene: TRBD1; abundance: few; CDR3aa: CASSRNTGGNSPLHF; CDR3nt: TGCGCCAGCAGCCGTAACACAGGGGGTAATTCACCCCTCCACTTT
j_gene: TRBJ1-5; v_gene: TRBV5-8; d_gene: TRBD1; abundance: few; CDR3aa: CASSRGPGQPQHF; CDR3nt: TGTGCCAGCAGCAGGGGGCCGGGTCAGCCCCAGCATTTT
j_gene: TRBJ2-5; v_gene: TRBV5-1; d_gene: TRBD1; abundance: -; CDR3aa: CASRWTGETQYF; CDR3nt: TGCGCCAGCAGGTGGACAGGGGAGACCCAGTACTTC
j_gene: TRBJ2-1; v_gene: TRBV4-1; d_gene: -; abundance: -; CDR3aa: CASSQSGTLNNEQFF; CDR3nt: TGCGCCAGCAGCCAGAGCGGGACACTCAACAATGAGCAGTTCTTC
j_gene: TRBJ1-1; v_gene: TRBV11-2; d_gene: -; abundance: few; CDR3aa: CASSLVRTEAFF; CDR3nt: TGTGCCAGCAGCTTAGTTCGCACTGAAGCTTTCTTT
j_gene: TRBJ1-1; v_gene: TRBV5-1; d_gene: -; abundance: few; CDR3aa: CASSLRGEGDTEAFF; CDR3nt: TGCGCCAGCAGCTTACGGGGGGAGGGAGACACTGAAGCTTTCTTT
j_gene: TRBJ2-3; v_gene: TRBV19; d_gene: -; abundance: -; CDR3aa: CASSIATASTDTQYF; CDR3nt: TGTGCCAGTAGTATAGCGACGGCTAGCACAGATACGCAGTATTTT
j_gene: TRBJ2-7; v_gene: TRBV29-1; d_gene: -; abundance: -; CDR3aa: CSGVSNEQYF; CDR3nt: TGCAGCGGCGTGAGCAACGAGCAGTACTTC
j_gene: TRBJ2-2; v_gene: TRBV9; d_gene: -; abundance: -; CDR3aa: CASSVSTANTGELFF; CDR3nt: TGTGCCAGCAGCGTTTCAACGGCGAACACCGGGGAGCTGTTTTTT
j_gene: TRBJ2-7; v_gene: TRBV12-3/TRBV12-4; d_gene: -; abundance: -; CDR3aa: CASRQGTYYEQYF; CDR3nt: TGTGCCAGCAGGCAGGGTACATACTACGAGCAGTACTTC
j_gene: TRBJ2-7; v_gene: TRBV9; d_gene: -; abundance: -; CDR3aa: CASSVGQGSLEQYF; CDR3nt: TGTGCCAGCAGCGTAGGGCAGGGCAGTTTGGAGCAGTACTTC
j_gene: TRBJ2-5; v_gene: TRBV5-4; d_gene: TRBD1; abundance: -; CDR3aa: CASNFGRGETQYF; CDR3nt: TGTGCCAGCAACTTTGGCAGGGGGGAGACCCAGTACTTC
j_gene: TRBJ1-1; v_gene: TRBV6-5; d_gene: -; abundance: -; CDR3aa: CASSYSGGNTEAFF; CDR3nt: TGTGCCAGCAGTTACTCGGGGGGGAACACTGAAGCTTTCTTT
j_gene: TRBJ2-2; v_gene: TRBV5-6; d_gene: TRBD2; abundance: once; CDR3aa: CASSFWGGGTGELFF; CDR3nt: TGTGCCAGCAGCTTTTGGGGGGGAGGCACCGGGGAGCTGTTTTTT
j_gene: TRBJ1-1; v_gene: TRBV29-1; d_gene: -; abundance: -; CDR3aa: CSVARTDESEAFF; CDR3nt: TGCAGCGTTGCTCGGACAGACGAATCTGAAGCTTTCTTT
j_gene: TRBJ1-2; v_gene: TRBV19; d_gene: -; abundance: -; CDR3aa: CASSIPTSTGNYGYTF; CDR3nt: TGTGCCAGTAGTATACCAACCAGCACAGGGAACTATGGCTACACCTTC
j_gene: TRBJ1-4; v_gene: TRBV5-1; d_gene: -; abundance: -; CDR3aa: CASSPGLVANEKLFF; CDR3nt: TGCGCCAGCAGCCCGGGCCTTGTGGCTAATGAAAAACTGTTTTTT
j_gene: TRBJ1-3; v_gene: TRBV5-4; d_gene: -; abundance: -; CDR3aa: CASSLFGSGNTIYF; CDR3nt: TGTGCCAGCAGCCTGTTTGGCTCTGGAAACACCATATATTTT
j_gene: TRBJ2-5; v_gene: TRBV27; d_gene: -; abundance: -; CDR3aa: CASSLWITGQETQYF; CDR3nt: TGTGCCAGCAGTTTATGGATAACAGGACAAGAGACCCAGTACTTC
j_gene: TRBJ1-6; v_gene: TRBV5-1; d_gene: -; abundance: -; CDR3aa: CASSLTGAGADSPLHF; CDR3nt: TGCGCCAGCAGCTTGACTGGGGCTGGAGCCGATTCACCCCTCCACTTT
j_gene: TRBJ1-3; v_gene: TRBV15; d_gene: -; abundance: -; CDR3aa: CATSSPGSSGNTIYF; CDR3nt: TGTGCCACCAGCAGCCCCGGGAGCTCTGGAAACACCATATATTTT
j_gene: TRBJ2-7; v_gene: TRBV9; d_gene: -; abundance: -; CDR3aa: CASSVGTRSGEQYF; CDR3nt: TGTGCCAGCAGCGTAGGAACGCGGTCGGGGGAGCAGTACTTC
j_gene: TRBJ1-1; v_gene: TRBV5-4; d_gene: TRBD1; abundance: few; CDR3aa: CASSLEDRETEAFF; CDR3nt: TGTGCCAGCAGCTTGGAGGACAGGGAAACTGAAGCTTTCTTT
j_gene: TRBJ1-6; v_gene: TRBV20-1; d_gene: TRBD1; abundance: once; CDR3aa: CSASEFGTGKYSPLHF; CDR3nt: TGCAGTGCTAGTGAATTCGGGACAGGGAAATATTCACCCCTCCACTTT
j_gene: TRBJ1-3; v_gene: TRBV30; d_gene: -; abundance: -; CDR3aa: CAWRRPGLSGNTIYF; CDR3nt: TGTGCCTGGAGACGTCCCGGGCTCTCTGGAAACACCATATATTTT
j_gene: TRBJ2-5; v_gene: TRBV24-1; d_gene: -; abundance: -; CDR3aa: CATSDGASETQYF; CDR3nt: TGTGCCACCAGTGATGGGGCATCGGAGACCCAGTACTTC
j_gene: TRBJ2-7; v_gene: TRBV4-1; d_gene: TRBD2; abundance: -; CDR3aa: CASSQVWGGGAYEQYF; CDR3nt: TGCGCCAGCAGCCAAGTATGGGGCGGGGGAGCCTACGAGCAGTACTTC
j_gene: TRBJ1-1; v_gene: TRBV9; d_gene: -; abundance: -; CDR3aa: CASSVIQNTEAFF; CDR3nt: TGTGCCAGCAGCGTAATACAGAACACTGAAGCTTTCTTT
j_gene: TRBJ1-1; v_gene: TRBV4-2; d_gene: -; abundance: few; CDR3aa: CASSQLPERENTEAFF; CDR3nt: TGTGCCAGCAGCCAACTCCCAGAGAGGGAGAACACTGAAGCTTTCTTT
j_gene: TRBJ1-1; v_gene: TRBV19; d_gene: -; abundance: -; CDR3aa: CASSIGLSTEAFF; CDR3nt: TGTGCCAGTAGTATCGGACTGAGCACTGAAGCTTTCTTT
j_gene: TRBJ1-2; v_gene: TRBV5-6; d_gene: -; abundance: -; CDR3aa: CASSLATGLYGYTF; CDR3nt: TGTGCCAGCAGCTTGGCGACGGGACTCTATGGCTACACCTTC
j_gene: TRBJ1-4; v_gene: TRBV5-1; d_gene: -; abundance: -; CDR3aa: CASSLGRATNEKLFF; CDR3nt: TGCGCCAGCAGCTTGGGCAGGGCAACTAATGAAAAACTGTTTTTT
j_gene: TRBJ1-5; v_gene: TRBV21-1; d_gene: -; abundance: -; CDR3aa: CASSKVSQPPTDQPQHF; CDR3nt: TGTGCCAGCAGCAAAGTAAGCCAGCCACCCACGGATCAGCCCCAGCATTTT
j_gene: TRBJ2-1; v_gene: TRBV5-1; d_gene: TRBD1; abundance: -; CDR3aa: CASSSGGNEQFF; CDR3nt: TGCGCCAGCAGTTCAGGGGGCAATGAGCAGTTCTTC
j_gene: TRBJ1-6; v_gene: TRBV4-1; d_gene: -; abundance: -; CDR3aa: CASSQAQGNFSPLHF; CDR3nt: TGCGCCAGCAGCCAAGCACAGGGAAATTTTTCACCCCTCCACTTT
j_gene: TRBJ2-3; v_gene: TRBV6-5; d_gene: TRBD1; abundance: -; CDR3aa: CAKGQDTDTQYF; CDR3nt: TGTGCCAAGGGACAGGACACAGATACGCAGTATTTT